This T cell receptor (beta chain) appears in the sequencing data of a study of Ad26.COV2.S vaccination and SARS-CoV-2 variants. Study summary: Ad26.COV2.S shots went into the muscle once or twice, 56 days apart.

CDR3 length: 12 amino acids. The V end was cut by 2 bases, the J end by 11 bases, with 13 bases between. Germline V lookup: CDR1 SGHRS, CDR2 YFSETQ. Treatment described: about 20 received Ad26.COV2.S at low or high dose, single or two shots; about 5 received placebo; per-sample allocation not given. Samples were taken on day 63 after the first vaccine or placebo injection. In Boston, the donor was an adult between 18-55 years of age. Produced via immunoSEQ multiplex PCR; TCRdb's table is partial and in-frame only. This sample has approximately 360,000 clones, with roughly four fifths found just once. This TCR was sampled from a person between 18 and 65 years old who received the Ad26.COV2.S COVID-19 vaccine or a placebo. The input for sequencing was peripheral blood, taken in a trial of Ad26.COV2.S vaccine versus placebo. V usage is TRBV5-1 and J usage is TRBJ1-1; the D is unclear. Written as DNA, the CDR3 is TGCGCCAGCAGCTTAAGAGGTGAGATGGCTTTCTTT. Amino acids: CASSLRGEMAFF.